This T cell receptor beta chain was documented in a study of blood T cell repertoires in COVID-19. Assay: immunoSEQ multiplex PCR; the TCRdb copy retains only in-frame clones and omits some. This sample yields tens of thousands of clones, of which 85% to 95% are seen a single time; over 3% belongs to the top ten. The sequencing input was peripheral blood. The TCR originated in a man between 50 and 59 years old with acute or convalescent COVID-19.

DNA of the CDR3: TGTGCCAGCAGCCAAGTCGCAGCGTTGGCCCAGTACTTC. It specifies CASSQVAALAQYF. The genes are TRBV3-1 (or the pseudogene TRBV3-2) and TRBJ2-5; D unclear. Looked up from germline, CDR1 is LGHDT and CDR2 is YNNKEL (reference sequence). This CDR3 is built from 13 residues. The germline V and J ends were trimmed by 1 base and 9 bases, with 12 bases remaining between them.